This record concerns one TCR beta chain sequence. Generated by immunoSEQ multiplex PCR, the TCRdb table keeps only in-frame clones and is missing some. The data show more than 300,000 clones, roughly 86% seen once. This sample is part of a study of blood T cell repertoires in COVID-19. As for the study in general: Researchers got acute and convalescent COVID-19 samples from the United States, Italy and Spain.

Germline V gene lookup returns CDR1 MDHEN and CDR2 SYDVKM. Trimming at V came to 7 bases and at J to 5 bases, leaving 13 bases not matched to a gene. This CDR3 has 15 amino acids. The sequence derives from a woman aged 25 to 39 with COVID-19, enrolled during active disease. The specimen sequenced was peripheral blood. The rearrangement uses TRBV28 and TRBJ1-2; 7 positions match TRBD1. CDR3 sequence (DNA): TGTGCCAGCAATACTGCAGGCAGGGGGATTTATGGCTACACCTTC. Encoded protein: CASNTAGRGIYGYTF.